This TCR beta chain emerged from a study of T cell responses to AZD1222 COVID-19 vaccine. Clones were read by immunoSEQ multiplex PCR, and TCRdb kept only the in-frame ones, dropping some. The sample gives about 120,000 clones, 70% to 90% of which show up once; 9.4% is in the top ten. J was trimmed by 2 bases and V by 5 bases; bases with no gene match: 11. This CDR3 comprises 17 residues. Germline-derived CDR1 and CDR2 are SEHNR and FQNEAQ (reference sequence). As to this clone: Its antigen is still unknown.

Study findings and constraints: Reportedly, nearly half the spike-specific TCRs target unmutated variant regions. No day 14 peak samples; only post-peak repertoires were characterized. Donors in the cohort were predominantly white British and more often female, and clonal diversity was possibly underestimated.

Sequenced here: peripheral blood, sampled on day 0 of AZD1222 vaccination. This TCR was sampled from an adult in good health. This chain uses TRBV7-9 with TRBJ1-4; 7 bases fit TRBD1. The CDR3 is CASSTQAGGGTNEKLFF. CDR3 DNA sequence: TGTGCCAGCAGCACGCAGGCAGGGGGAGGTACTAATGAAAAACTGTTTTTT.